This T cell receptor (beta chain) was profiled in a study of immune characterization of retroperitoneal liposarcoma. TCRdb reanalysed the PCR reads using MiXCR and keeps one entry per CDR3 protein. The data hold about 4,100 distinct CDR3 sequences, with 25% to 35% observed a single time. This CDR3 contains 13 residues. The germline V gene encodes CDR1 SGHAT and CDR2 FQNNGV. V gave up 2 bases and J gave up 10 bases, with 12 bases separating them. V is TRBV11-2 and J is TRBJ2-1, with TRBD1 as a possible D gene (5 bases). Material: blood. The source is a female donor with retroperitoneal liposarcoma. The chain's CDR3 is CASSLSRVYEQFF. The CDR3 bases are TGTGCCAGCAGCTTATCCAGGGTATACGAGCAGTTCTTC.